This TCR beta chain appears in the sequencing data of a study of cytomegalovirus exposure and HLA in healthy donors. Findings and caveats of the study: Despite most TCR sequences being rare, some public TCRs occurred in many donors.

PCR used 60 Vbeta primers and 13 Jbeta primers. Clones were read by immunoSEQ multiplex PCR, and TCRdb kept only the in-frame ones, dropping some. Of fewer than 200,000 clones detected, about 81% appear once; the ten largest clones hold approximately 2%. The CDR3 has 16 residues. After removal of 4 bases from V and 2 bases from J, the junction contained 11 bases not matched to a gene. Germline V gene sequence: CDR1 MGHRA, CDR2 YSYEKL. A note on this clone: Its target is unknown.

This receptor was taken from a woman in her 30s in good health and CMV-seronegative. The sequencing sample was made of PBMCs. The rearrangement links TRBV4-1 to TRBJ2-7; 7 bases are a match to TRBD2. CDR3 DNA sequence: TGCGCCAGCAGCCTTCGCGGACTAGACATTCCCTACGAGCAGTACTTC. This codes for CASSLRGLDIPYEQYF.